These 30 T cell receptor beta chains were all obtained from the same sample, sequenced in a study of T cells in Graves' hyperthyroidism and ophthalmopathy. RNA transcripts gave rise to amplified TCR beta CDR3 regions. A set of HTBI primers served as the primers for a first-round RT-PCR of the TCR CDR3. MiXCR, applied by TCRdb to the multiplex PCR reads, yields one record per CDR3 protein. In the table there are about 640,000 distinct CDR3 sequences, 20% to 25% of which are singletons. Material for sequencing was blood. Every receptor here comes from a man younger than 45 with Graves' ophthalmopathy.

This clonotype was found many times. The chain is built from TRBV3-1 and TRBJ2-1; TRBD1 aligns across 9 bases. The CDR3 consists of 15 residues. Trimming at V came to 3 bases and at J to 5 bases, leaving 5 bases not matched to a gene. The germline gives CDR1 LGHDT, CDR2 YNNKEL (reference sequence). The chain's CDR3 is CASSHPDRGNNEQFF. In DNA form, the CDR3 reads TGTGCCAGCAGCCACCCCGACAGGGGGAACAATGAGCAGTTCTTC.

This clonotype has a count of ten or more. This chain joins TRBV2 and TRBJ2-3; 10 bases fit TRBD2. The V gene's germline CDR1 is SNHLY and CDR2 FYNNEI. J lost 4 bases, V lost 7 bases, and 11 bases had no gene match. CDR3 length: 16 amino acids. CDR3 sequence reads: CASNGASSGSADTQYF. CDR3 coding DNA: TGTGCCAGCAACGGCGCGTCTAGCGGGAGCGCAGATACGCAGTATTTT. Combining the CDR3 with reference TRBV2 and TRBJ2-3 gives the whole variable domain EPEVTQTPSHQVTQMGQEVILRCVPISNHLYFYWYRQILGQKVEFLVSFYNNEISEKSEIFDDQFSVERPDGSNFTLKIRSTKLEDSAMYFCASNGASSGSADTQYFGPGTRLTVL.

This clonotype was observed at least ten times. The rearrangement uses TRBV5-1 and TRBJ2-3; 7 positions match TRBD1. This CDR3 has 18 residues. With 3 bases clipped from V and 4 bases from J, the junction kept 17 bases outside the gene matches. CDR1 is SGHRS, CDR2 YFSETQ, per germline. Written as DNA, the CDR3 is TGCGCCAGCAGCTCCTCACCGATCGACAGGGTACGCGCAGATACGCAGTATTTT. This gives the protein CASSSSPIDRVRADTQYF.

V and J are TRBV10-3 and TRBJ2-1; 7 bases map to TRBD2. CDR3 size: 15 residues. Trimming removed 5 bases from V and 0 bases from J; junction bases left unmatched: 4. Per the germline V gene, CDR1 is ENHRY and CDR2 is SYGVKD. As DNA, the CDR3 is TGTGCCATCAGTATGGGCGGGAGCTCCTACAATGAGCAGTTCTTC. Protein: CAISMGGSSYNEQFF.

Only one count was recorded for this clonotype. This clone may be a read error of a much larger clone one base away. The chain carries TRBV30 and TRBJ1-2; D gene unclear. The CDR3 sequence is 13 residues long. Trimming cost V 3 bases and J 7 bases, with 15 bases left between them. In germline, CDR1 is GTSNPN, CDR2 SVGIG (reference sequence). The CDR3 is CAWRRAPRGGYTF. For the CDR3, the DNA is TGTGCCTGGAGAAGGGCTCCTCGCGGTGGCTACACCTTC.

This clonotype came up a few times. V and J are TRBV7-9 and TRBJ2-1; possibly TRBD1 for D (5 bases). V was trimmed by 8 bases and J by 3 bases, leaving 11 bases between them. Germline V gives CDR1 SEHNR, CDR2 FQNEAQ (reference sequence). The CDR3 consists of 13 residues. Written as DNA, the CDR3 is TGTGCCAGCCAGGGTAAGGACTACAATGAGCAGTTCTTC. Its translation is CASQGKDYNEQFF.

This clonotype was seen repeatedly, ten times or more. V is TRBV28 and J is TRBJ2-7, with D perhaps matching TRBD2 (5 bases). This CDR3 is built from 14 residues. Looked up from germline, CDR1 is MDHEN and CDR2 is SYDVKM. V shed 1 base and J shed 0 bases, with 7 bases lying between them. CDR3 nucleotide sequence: TGTGCCAGCAGTTTATACGGACTCTCCTACGAGCAGTACTTC. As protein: CASSLYGLSYEQYF.

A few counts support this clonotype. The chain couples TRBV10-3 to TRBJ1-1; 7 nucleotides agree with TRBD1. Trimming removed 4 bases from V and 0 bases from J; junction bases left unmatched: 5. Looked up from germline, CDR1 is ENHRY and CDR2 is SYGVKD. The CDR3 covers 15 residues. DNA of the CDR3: TGTGCCATCAGTGCTAGGGGGACAGTGAACACTGAAGCTTTCTTT. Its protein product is CAISARGTVNTEAFF.

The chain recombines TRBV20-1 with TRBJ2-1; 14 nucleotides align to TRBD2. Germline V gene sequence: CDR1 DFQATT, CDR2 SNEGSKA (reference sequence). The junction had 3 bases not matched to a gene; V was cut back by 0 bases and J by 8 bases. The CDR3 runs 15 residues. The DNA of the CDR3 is TGCAGTGCTAGAGATGGGACTAGCGGGAGCTATGAGCAGTTCTTC. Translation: CSARDGTSGSYEQFF.

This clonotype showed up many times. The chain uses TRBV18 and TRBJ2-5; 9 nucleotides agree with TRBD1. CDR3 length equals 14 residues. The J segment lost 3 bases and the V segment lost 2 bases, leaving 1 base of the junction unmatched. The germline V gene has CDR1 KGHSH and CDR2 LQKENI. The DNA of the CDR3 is TGTGCCAGCTCACCAAGACAGGGGGAAGAGACCCAGTACTTC. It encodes CASSPRQGEETQYF.

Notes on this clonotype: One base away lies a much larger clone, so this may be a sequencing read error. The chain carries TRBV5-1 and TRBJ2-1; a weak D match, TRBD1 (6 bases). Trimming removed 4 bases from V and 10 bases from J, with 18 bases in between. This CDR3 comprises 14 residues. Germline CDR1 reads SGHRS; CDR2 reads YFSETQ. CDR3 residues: CASSRGQVPHEQFF. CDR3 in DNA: TGCGCCAGCAGCCGGGGACAAGTCCCCCACGAGCAGTTCTTC.

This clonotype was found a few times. In DNA form, the CDR3 reads TGTGCCAGCAGCACACAGGGGACTGAGCAGTTCTTC. It codes for CASSTQGTEQFF. The rearrangement joins TRBV2 to TRBJ2-1, with 7 positions matching TRBD1. V gave up 6 bases and J gave up 9 bases; unmatched junction bases: 5. Germline values: CDR1 SNHLY, CDR2 FYNNEI. There are 12 residues in the CDR3.

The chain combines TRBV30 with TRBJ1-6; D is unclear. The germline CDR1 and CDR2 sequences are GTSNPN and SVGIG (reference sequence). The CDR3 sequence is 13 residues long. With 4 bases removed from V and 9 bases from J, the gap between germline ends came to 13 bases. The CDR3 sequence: CAWKVGSGSPLHF. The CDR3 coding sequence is TGTGCCTGGAAAGTTGGGTCGGGTTCACCCCTCCACTTT.

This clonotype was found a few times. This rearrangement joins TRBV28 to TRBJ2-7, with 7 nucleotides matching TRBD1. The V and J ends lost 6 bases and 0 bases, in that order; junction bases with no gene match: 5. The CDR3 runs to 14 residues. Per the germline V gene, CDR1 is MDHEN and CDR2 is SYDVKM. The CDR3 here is CASSEDRYSYEQYF. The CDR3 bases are TGTGCCAGCAGCGAGGACAGGTACTCCTACGAGCAGTACTTC.

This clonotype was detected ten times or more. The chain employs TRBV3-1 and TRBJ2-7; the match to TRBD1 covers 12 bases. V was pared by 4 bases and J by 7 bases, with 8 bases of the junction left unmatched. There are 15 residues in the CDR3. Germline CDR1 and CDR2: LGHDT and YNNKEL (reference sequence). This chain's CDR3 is CASSLDRDRGHEQYF. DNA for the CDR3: TGTGCCAGCAGCCTAGACCGGGACAGGGGGCATGAGCAGTACTTC.

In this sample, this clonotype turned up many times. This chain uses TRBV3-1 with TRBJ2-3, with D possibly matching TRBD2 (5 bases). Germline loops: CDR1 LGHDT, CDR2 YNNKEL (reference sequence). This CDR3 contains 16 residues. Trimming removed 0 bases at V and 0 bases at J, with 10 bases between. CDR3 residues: CASSQDPGGSTDTQYF. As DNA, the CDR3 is TGTGCCAGCAGCCAAGATCCGGGCGGGAGCACAGATACGCAGTATTTT.

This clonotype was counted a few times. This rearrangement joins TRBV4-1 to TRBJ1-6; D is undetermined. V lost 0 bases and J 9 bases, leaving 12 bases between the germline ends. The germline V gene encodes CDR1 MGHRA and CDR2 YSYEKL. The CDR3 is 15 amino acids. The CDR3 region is CASSQDGRTSSPLHF. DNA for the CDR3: TGCGCCAGCAGCCAAGACGGACGGACTAGTTCACCCCTCCACTTT.

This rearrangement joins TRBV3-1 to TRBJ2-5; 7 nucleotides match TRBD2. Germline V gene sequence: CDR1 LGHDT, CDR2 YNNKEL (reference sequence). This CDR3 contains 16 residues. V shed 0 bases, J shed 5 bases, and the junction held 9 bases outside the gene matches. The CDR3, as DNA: TGTGCCAGCAGCCAAGATACACTAGCGACTCGGGAGACCCAGTACTTC. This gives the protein CASSQDTLATRETQYF.

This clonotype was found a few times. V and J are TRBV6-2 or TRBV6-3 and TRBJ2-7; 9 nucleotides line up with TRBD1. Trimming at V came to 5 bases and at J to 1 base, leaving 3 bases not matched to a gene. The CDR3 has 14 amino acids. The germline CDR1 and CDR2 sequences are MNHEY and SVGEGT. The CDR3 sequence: CASSKTGGSYEQYF. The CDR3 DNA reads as TGTGCCAGCAGTAAGACAGGGGGATCCTACGAGCAGTACTTC.

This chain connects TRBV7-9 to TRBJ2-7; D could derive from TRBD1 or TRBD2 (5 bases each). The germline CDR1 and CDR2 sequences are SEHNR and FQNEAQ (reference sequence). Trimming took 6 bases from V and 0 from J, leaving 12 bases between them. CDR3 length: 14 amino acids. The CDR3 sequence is CASRGRGPSYEQYF. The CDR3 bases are TGTGCCAGCAGGGGTCGGGGCCCCTCCTACGAGCAGTACTTC.

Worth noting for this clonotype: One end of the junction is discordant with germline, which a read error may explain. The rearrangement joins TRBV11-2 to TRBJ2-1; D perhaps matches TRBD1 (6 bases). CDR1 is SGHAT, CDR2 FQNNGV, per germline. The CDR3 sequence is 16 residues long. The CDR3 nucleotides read TGTGCCAGCAGCTTAGTACTCAGGGGCGCATACAATGAGCAGCTCTTC. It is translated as CASSLVLRGAYNEQLF.

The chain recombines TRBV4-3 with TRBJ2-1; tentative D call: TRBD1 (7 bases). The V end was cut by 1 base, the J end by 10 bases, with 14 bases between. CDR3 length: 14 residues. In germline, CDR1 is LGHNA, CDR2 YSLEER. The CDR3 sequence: CASSQGPRGREQFF. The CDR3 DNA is TGCGCCAGCAGCCAAGGGCCCAGGGGGAGGGAGCAGTTCTTC.

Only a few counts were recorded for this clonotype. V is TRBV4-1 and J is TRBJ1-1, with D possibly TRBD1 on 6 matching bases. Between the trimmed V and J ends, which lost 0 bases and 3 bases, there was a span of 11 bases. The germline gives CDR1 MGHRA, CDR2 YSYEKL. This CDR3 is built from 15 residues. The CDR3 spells CASSQDWRGDTEAFF. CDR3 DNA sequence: TGCGCCAGCAGCCAAGATTGGAGGGGGGACACTGAAGCTTTCTTT.

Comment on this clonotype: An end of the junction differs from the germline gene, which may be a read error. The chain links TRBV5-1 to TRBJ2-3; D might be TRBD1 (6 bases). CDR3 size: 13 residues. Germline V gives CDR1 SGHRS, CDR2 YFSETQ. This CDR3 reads CASSFAMTGTQYF. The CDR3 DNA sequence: TGCGCCAGCAGCTTTGCCATGACAGGTACGCAGTATTTT.

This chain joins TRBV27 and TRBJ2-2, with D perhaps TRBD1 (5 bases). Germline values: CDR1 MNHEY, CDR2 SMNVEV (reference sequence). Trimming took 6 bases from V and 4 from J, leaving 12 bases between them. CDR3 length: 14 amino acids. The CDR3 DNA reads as TGTGCCAGCAGACCGTCAGGGTTCACCGGGGAGCTGTTTTTT. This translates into CASRPSGFTGELFF.

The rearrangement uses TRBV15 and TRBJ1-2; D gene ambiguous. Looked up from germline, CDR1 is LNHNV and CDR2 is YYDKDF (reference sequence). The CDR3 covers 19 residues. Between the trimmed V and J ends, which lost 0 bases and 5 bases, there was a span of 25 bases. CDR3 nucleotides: TGTGCCACCAGCAGAGATAGGAGCGTGTATGGCAGCCTACGATATGGCTACACCTTC. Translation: CATSRDRSVYGSLRYGYTF.

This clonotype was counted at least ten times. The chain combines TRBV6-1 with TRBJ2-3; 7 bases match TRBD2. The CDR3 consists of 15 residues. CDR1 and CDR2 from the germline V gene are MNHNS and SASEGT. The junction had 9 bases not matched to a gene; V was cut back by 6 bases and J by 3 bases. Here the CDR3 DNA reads TGTGCCAGCAGGAAGGAGCGGGACCCGACAGATACGCAGTATTTT. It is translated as CASRKERDPTDTQYF.

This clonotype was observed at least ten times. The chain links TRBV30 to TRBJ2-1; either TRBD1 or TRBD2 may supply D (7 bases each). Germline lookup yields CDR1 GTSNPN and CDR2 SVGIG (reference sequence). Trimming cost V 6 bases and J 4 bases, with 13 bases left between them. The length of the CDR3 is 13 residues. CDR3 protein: CACNQGGYNEQFF. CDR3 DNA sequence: TGTGCCTGCAACCAGGGGGGGTACAATGAGCAGTTCTTC.

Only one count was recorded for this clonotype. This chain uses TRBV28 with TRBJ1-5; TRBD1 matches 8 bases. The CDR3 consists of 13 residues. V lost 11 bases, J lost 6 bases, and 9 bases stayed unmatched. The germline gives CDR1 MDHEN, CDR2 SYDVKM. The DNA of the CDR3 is TGTGCCGGCATAAAACAGGGGGGTCAGCCCCAGCATTTT. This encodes CAGIKQGGQPQHF.

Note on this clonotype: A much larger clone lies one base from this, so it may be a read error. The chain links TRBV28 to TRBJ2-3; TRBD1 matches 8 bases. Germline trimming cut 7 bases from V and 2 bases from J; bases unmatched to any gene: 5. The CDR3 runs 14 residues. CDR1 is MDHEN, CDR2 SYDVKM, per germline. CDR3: CASNVTGATDTQYF. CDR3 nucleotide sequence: TGTGCCAGCAATGTGACAGGGGCCACAGATACGCAGTATTTT.